This record concerns one TCR beta chain sequence. This clonotype was counted at least ten times. This receptor's antigen is unknown. Sequence at one end of the junction differs from germline and may be a read error. To synthesize cDNA, template-switch 5'RACE was performed with a primer carrying a 10-nucleotide random unique molecular identifier so that each TCR transcript was tagged. Every sequencing run covered 15-18 subjects and yielded more than 180 million TCR-beta sequences. The RNeasy kit was used to extract total RNA. TCR-beta VDJ regions were amplified with primers for the TCR constant region and the 5'RACE anchor, using the KAPA Real-time Library Amplification kit. Sample indexes and Illumina adaptors were added in a first PCR, after which library yield was increased in a second PCR. After Ampure bead purification, the TCR product of roughly 650 bp was size-selected on a 2% E-gel SizeSelection system. Before pooling, library quality was assessed on a Bioanalyzer, concentration was determined with Qubit, and library quantification was performed with the Kapa Library Quantification kit. Paired-end 2 x 150 bp sequencing of the libraries was performed on an Illumina HiSeq 2500. To increase sequence diversity, about 25-31% phiX was spiked into each library pool. As for the original processing: Quality-filtered reads were processed with the UMI-based MiGEC pipeline, and over 75% of raw TCR sequences were removed by the MiGEC pipeline during error correction. IMGT germline references were used for aligning VDJ genes, and each clonotype was defined as a unique CDR3 amino acid sequence together with its V-J genes. Clonal expansion, Shannon diversity, and CDR3 relatedness (CalcPairwiseDistances, ClusterSamples) were evaluated with VDJtools, and phylogenetic trees were built with CLCbio workbench. Using coefficient-of-variation modelling across technical triplicates, the study counted a clone as expanded if it had at least 8 unique UMIs. The public sequencing data were trimmed at Q25 with fastp and processed into clonotypes with MiXCR by TCRdb, which kept only in-frame beta chains. Each record represents a unique CDR3 protein, reported with the most common genes and DNA among its rows. The V and J calls were not made by the authors but by TCRdb's processing. The sample records approximately 31,000 distinct CDR3 sequences, about an eighth of which are singletons. The top ten hold 2.3% of the sample.

The sample's time point label is to be understood as: longitudinal time-point 2. Healthy controls were blood bank volunteers in Maryland, USA. Libraries from unsorted PBMCs were made from 2 million PBMCs kept in RNAlater at -80 degrees C until RNA extraction. PBMCs were separated from peripheral blood using Ficoll-Hypaque density gradient centrifugation and then cryopreserved in liquid nitrogen. These data originate in a study of neurological immune-mediated disorders (dated by TCRdb to between 2018 and 2021). Looking at the study overall: Peripheral blood TCR-beta repertoires from patients with HTLV-I-associated myelopathy (HAM/TSP), patients with multiple sclerosis, and healthy controls were compared in the study using UMI-based sequencing. Each longitudinal HAM/TSP and healthy donor was sampled at 3 time-points spaced at 3-40 month intervals. Alongside PBMC samples, the set of approximately 100 TCR-beta libraries contained longitudinal samples, technical triplicates, and paired CD4+ and CD8+ T-cell subsets that had been sorted. Of the approximately 68 subjects in the cohort, some 15 were HAM/TSP patients, approximately 34 were multiple sclerosis patients, and approximately 20 were healthy controls. Results and caveats for the whole study, not just this receptor: Expanded clones from different subjects shared no identical CDR3 amino acid sequences, which suggests that TCR-beta repertoires were private in all groups. The highest TCR clonal expansion was observed in HAM/TSP patients, whereas the lowest was observed in MS patients, even when compared with healthy controls.

Per the germline V gene, SGHDN is the CDR1 and FVKESK is the CDR2. The CDR3 contains 10 residues, cysteine and phenylalanine counted. The sequence is cut down to CDR3 DNA, 30 bases in frame from base 1. This sequence was found in a woman aged 40 to 50 in good health. Sequenced material: PBMCs. Recombination connected TRBV14 to TRBJ1-4; the D gene is possibly TRBD1, with 6 bases matching. The CDR3 corresponds to CASSGQTGPF. DNA sequence: TGTGCCAGCAGCGGGCAAACAGGGCCGTTT.